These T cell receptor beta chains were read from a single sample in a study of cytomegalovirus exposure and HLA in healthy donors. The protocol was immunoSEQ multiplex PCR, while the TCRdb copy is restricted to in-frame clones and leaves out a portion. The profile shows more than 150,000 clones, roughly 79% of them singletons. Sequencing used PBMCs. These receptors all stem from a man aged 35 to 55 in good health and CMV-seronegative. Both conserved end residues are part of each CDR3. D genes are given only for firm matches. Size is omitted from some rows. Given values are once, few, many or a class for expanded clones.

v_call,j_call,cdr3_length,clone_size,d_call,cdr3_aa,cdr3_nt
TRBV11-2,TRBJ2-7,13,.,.,CASSPQNYGEQYF,TGTGCCAGCAGCCCTCAGAACTATGGCGAGCAGTACTTC
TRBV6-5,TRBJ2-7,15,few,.,CASSYRFRGSYEQYF,TGTGCCAGCAGTTATAGATTCCGGGGATCCTACGAGCAGTACTTC
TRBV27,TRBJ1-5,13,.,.,CASSFRDYQPQHF,TGTGCCAGCAGTTTCAGGGATTACCAGCCCCAGCATTTT
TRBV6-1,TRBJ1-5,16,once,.,CASSDPINRSFGPQHF,TGTGCCAGCAGTGACCCTATTAACAGGTCCTTCGGGCCCCAGCATTTT
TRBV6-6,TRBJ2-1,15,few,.,CASSYSASSYNEQFF,TGTGCCAGCAGTTACTCGGCTAGCTCCTACAATGAGCAGTTCTTC
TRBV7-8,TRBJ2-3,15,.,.,CASHRGGSHTDTQYF,TGTGCCAGCCATAGGGGGGGCAGTCACACAGATACGCAGTATTTT
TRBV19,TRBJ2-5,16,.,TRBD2,CASSIFRAGDSETQYF,TGTGCCAGTAGTATATTTCGAGCGGGAGACTCAGAGACCCAGTACTTC
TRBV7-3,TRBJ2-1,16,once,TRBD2,CASSSASGRAYNEQFF,TGTGCCAGCAGCTCCGCTAGCGGGAGGGCCTACAATGAGCAGTTCTTC
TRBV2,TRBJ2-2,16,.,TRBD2,CASRAGTSRSTGELFF,TGTGCCAGCAGGGCCGGGACTAGCAGGAGCACCGGGGAGCTGTTTTTT
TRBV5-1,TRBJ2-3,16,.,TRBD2,CASSLEASGSTDTQYF,TGCGCCAGCAGCTTGGAAGCTAGCGGGAGCACAGATACGCAGTATTTT
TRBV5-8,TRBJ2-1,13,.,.,CASSYHQGFEQFF,TGTGCCAGCAGCTACCACCAGGGTTTTGAGCAGTTCTTC
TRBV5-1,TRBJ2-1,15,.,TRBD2,CASSLGLAGASEQFF,TGCGCCAGCAGCTTAGGGCTAGCGGGAGCGAGTGAGCAGTTCTTC
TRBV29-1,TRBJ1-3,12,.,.,CSVQGPGNTIYF,TGCAGCGTACAGGGCCCTGGAAACACCATATATTTT
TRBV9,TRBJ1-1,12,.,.,CASSVAYGEAFF,TGTGCCAGCAGCGTAGCATACGGTGAAGCTTTCTTT
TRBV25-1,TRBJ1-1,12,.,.,CATADVSDEAFF,TGTGCCACCGCGGATGTCTCCGATGAAGCTTTCTTT
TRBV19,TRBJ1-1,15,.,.,CATGTGMHSNTEAFF,TGTGCCACTGGAACAGGTATGCATTCGAACACTGAAGCTTTCTTT
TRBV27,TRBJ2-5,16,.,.,CASSFNPRTSQETQYF,TGTGCCAGCAGTTTCAATCCCCGGACATCCCAAGAGACCCAGTACTTC
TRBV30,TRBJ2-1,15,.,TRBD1,CAWSVGTGNYNEQFF,TGTGCCTGGAGTGTAGGGACAGGGAACTACAATGAGCAGTTCTTC
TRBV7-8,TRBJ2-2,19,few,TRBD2,CASSTTRGLAGKNTGELFF,TGTGCCAGCAGCACCACGAGGGGACTAGCGGGAAAGAACACCGGGGAGCTGTTTTTT
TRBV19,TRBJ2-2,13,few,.,CASSGLNTGELFF,TGTGCCAGTAGTGGGCTCAACACCGGGGAGCTGTTTTTT